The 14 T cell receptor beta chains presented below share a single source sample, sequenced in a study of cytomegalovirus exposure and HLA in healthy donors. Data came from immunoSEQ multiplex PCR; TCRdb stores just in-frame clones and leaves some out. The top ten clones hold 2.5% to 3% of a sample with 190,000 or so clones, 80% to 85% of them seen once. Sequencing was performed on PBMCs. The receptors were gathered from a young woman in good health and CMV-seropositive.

This CDR3 reads CASSISPRDEQYF. In nucleotides, the CDR3 is TGTGCCAGTAGTATTAGTCCCCGGGACGAGCAGTACTTC. The rearrangement joins TRBV19 to TRBJ2-7; D unresolved. The CDR3 spans 13 residues. CDR1 is LNHDA, CDR2 SQIVND, per germline (reference sequence). Trimming pared 3 bases from V and 5 bases from J, leaving 11 bases between.

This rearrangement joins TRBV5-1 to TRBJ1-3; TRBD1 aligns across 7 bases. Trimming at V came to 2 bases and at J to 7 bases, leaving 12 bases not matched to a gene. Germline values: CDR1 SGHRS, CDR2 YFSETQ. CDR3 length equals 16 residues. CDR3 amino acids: CASSLSPGTEPNTIYF. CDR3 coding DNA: TGCGCCAGCAGCTTATCCCCCGGGACAGAGCCTAACACCATATATTTT.

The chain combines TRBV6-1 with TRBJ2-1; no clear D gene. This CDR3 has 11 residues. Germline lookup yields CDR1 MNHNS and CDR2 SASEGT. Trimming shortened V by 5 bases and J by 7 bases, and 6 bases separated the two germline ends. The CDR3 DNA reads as TGTGCCAGCAGTCCCGGGAATGAGCAGTTCTTC. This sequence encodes CASSPGNEQFF.

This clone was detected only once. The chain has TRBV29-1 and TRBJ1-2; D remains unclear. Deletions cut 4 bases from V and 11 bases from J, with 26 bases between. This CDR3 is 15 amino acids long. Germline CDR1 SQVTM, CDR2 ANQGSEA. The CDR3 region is CSVGTRLTPKPGYTF. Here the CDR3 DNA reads TGCAGCGTTGGTACACGACTCACCCCAAAACCTGGGTACACCTTC.

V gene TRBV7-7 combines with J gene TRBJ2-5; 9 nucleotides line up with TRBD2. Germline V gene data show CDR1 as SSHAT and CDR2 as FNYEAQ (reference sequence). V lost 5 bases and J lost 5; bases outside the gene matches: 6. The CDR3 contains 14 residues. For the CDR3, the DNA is TGTGCCAGCAGCCGGACTAGCGAATACGAGACCCAGTACTTC. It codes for CASSRTSEYETQYF.

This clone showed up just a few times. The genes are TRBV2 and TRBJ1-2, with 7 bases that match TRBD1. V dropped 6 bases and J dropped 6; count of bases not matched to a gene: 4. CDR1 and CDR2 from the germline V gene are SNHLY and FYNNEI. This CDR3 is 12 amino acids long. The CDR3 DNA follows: TGTGCCAGCAGGAGGGGGCTGGATGGCTACACCTTC. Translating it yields CASRRGLDGYTF.

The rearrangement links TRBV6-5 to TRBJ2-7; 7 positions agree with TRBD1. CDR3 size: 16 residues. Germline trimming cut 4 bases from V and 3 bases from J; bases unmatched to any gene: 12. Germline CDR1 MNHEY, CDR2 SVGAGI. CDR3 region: CASSSTHTGQIYEQYF. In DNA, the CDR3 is TGTGCCAGCAGTTCGACGCACACGGGACAGATCTACGAGCAGTACTTC.

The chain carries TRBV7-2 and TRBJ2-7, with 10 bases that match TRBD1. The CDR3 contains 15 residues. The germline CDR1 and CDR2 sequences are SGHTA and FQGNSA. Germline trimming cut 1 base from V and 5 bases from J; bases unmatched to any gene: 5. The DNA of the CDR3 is TGTGCCAGCAGCTTAGTGGGACAGGGGTTGGACGAGCAGTACTTC. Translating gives CASSLVGQGLDEQYF.

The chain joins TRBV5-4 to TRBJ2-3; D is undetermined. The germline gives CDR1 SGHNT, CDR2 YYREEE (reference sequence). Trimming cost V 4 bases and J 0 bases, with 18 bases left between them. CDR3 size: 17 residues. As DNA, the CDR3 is TGTGCCAGCAGCCTGATTTCAGGTCCCTCTAGCACAGATACGCAGTATTTT. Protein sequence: CASSLISGPSSTDTQYF.

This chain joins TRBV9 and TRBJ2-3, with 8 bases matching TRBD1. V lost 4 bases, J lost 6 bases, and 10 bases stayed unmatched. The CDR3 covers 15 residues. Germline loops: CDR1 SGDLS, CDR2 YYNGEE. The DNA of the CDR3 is TGTGCCAGCAGCATCAGGGGGCTGGAGGCGGATACGCAGTATTTT. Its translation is CASSIRGLEADTQYF.

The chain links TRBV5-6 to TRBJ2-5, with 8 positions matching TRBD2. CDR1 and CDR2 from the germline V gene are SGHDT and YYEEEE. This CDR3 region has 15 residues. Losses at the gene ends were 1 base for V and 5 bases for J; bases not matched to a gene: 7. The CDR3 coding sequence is TGTGCCAGCAGCTTGCCGGGACTAGATTCGGAGACCCAGTACTTC. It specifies CASSLPGLDSETQYF. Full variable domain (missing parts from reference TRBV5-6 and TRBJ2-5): DAGVTQSPTHLIKTRGQQVTLRCSPKSGHDTVSWYQQALGQGPQFIFQYYEEEERQRGNFPDRFSGHQFPNYSSELNVNALLLGDSALYLCASSLPGLDSETQYFGPGTRLLVL.

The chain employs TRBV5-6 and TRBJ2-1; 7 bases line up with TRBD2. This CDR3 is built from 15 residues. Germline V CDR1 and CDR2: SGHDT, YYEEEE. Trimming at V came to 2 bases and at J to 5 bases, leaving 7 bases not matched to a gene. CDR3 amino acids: CASSFGGGPDNEQFF. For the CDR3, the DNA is TGTGCCAGCAGCTTTGGCGGGGGTCCTGACAATGAGCAGTTCTTC. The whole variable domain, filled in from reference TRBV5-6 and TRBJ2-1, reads DAGVTQSPTHLIKTRGQQVTLRCSPKSGHDTVSWYQQALGQGPQFIFQYYEEEERQRGNFPDRFSGHQFPNYSSELNVNALLLGDSALYLCASSFGGGPDNEQFFGPGTRLTVL.

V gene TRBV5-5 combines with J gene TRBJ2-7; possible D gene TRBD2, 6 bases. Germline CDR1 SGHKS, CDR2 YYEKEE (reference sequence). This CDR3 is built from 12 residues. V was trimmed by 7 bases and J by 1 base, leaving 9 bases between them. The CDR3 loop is CASERASYEQYF. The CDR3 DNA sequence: TGTGCCAGCGAGCGGGCATCCTACGAGCAGTACTTC.

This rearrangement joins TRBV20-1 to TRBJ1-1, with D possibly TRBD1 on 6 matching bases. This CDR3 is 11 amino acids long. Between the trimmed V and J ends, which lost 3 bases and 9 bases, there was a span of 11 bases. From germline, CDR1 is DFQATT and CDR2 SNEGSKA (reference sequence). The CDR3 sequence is CSARQGMKAFF. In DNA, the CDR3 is TGCAGTGCTAGGCAGGGGATGAAAGCTTTCTTT.